This T cell receptor beta chain came from a study of T cells in Graves' hyperthyroidism and ophthalmopathy. Study-level points and caveats: Using 13 V-J features, a model discriminated ophthalmopathy from stable hyperthyroidism.

The J segment lost 10 bases and the V segment lost 5 bases, leaving 12 bases of the junction unmatched. CDR1 and CDR2 (germline): DFQATT, SNEGSKA (reference sequence). This CDR3 is built from 14 residues. This clonotype turned up a few times. The antigen remains unidentified. Amplification yielded TCR beta CDR3 regions, with RNA transcripts as the source. The HTBI set primed first-round TCR CDR3 RT-PCR. TCRdb ran MiXCR on the multiplex PCR reads and lists one entry per CDR3 protein. The sample lists about 400,000 distinct CDR3 sequences; about 15% were seen once. Absence of ophthalmopathy progression within 18 months defined stable Graves' hyperthyroidism. Not enrolled were patients with uncontrolled infection, other autoimmune disease, pregnancy or lactation.

This receptor was obtained from a woman under 40 with Graves' hyperthyroidism. Sequencing used blood. The V call is TRBV20-1, the J call TRBJ2-1, with 9 positions matching TRBD2. The CDR3 nucleotides are TGCAGTGCTTCTAGCGGGGAGTCCCTTCTGGAGCAGTTCTTC. This codes for CSASSGESLLEQFF.